The 27 T cell receptor beta chains below all came from one sample that was sequenced in a study of T cells in women clearing cervical HPV infection. Profiled with immunoSEQ multiplex PCR; TCRdb holds only in-frame clones, not every one. The sample yields about 22,000 clones, of which the top ten take up 10% to 15%. Material: blood buffy coat. These receptors all stem from a woman between 18 and 75 years old with a cervical HPV16 infection that either progressed to CIN3+ or cleared (not recorded which).

As for this clone: The read ends 3 residues early relative to the CDR3; the germline J gene fills the gap. The chain joins TRBV11-2 to TRBJ2-1; a weak D match, TRBD1 (5 bases). The CDR3 runs to 15 residues. The V end was cut by 0 bases, the J end by 6 bases, with 12 bases between. Germline lookup yields CDR1 SGHAT and CDR2 FQNNGV. The CDR3 sequence: CASSLEVRRGNEQFF. The CDR3 DNA, read in part, is TGTGCCAGCAGCTTAGAGGTCCGAAGGGGCAATGAG. Using reference TRBV11-2 and TRBJ2-1 for the parts outside the CDR3, the full variable domain is EAGVAQSPRYKIIEKRQSVAFWCNPISGHATLYWYQQILGQGPKLLIQFQNNGVVDDSQLPKDRFSAERLKGVDSTLKIQPAKLEDSAVYLCASSLEVRRGNEQFFGPGTRLTVL.

As concerns this clone: The read gets to within 3 residues of the CDR3 end, and the germline J gene fills in the rest. Other DNA sequences in the same sample also yield this CDR3. V is TRBV19 and J is TRBJ1-5; a weak D match, TRBD1 (6 bases). Trimming took 3 bases from V and 1 from J, leaving 10 bases between them. This CDR3 has 15 amino acids. The V gene's germline CDR1 is LNHDA and CDR2 SQIVND (reference sequence). The CDR3 spells CASSINQGSNQPQHF. The DNA read from the CDR3 is TGTGCCAGTAGTATTAACCAGGGGAGCAATCAGCCC.

About this clone: The read ends 3 residues early relative to the CDR3; the germline J gene fills the gap. The rearrangement uses TRBV19 and TRBJ1-4; tentatively, D is TRBD1 (6 bases). This CDR3 spans 16 amino acids. The germline V gene has CDR1 LNHDA and CDR2 SQIVND (reference sequence). CDR3 loop: CASSITGISGANVLFF. Incomplete CDR3 DNA: TGTGCCAGTAGTATTACAGGGATCTCTGGGGCCAACGTA.

On this clone: The sequenced fragment ends 3 residues before the CDR3 boundary, so the rest is inferred from the germline J gene. V gene TRBV19 combines with J gene TRBJ1-2; D is uncertain. This CDR3 has 13 residues. Germline-derived CDR1 and CDR2 are LNHDA and SQIVND (reference sequence). The CDR3 loop reads CASIAQASRGYTF. CDR3 bases read: TGTGCCAGTATCGCTCAGGCCTCCCGAGGC.

Concerning this clone itself: The CDR3 end falls 3 residues outside the read, so it is completed with the germline J gene. The V gene is TRBV5-1, the J gene TRBJ1-2, with 8 bases lining up with TRBD1. This CDR3 has 16 amino acids. The germline gives CDR1 SGHRS, CDR2 YFSETQ. With V trimmed by 4 bases and J by 2 bases, 10 bases remained unmatched. The part of the CDR3 DNA that was read is TGCGCCAGCAGCCGCGGACAGGGCGGTATGAACTATGGC. It codes for CASSRGQGGMNYG. The whole CDR3 region reads CASSRGQGGMNYGYTF.

Regarding this clone: The read is 3 residues too short to cover the CDR3 end, so that end is filled in from the germline J gene. The rearrangement uses TRBV24-1 and TRBJ2-3; possibly TRBD1 for D (5 bases). CDR1 and CDR2 from the germline V gene are KGHDR and SFDVKD. The CDR3 length is 16 residues. CDR3 DNA, as far as it was read: TGTGCCACCAGTGATTCCCTCTCGGCCAGGGCGGAATCG. As protein: CATSDSLSARAES. The full CDR3 sequence reads CATSDSLSARAESQYF.

On this clone itself: The observed sequence ends 3 residues before the CDR3 terminus, with the missing tail filled in from the germline J gene. The J gene is TRBJ1-2, the V gene TRBV18; no clear D gene. Germline lookup yields CDR1 KGHSH and CDR2 LQKENI. This CDR3 is built from 16 residues. CDR3 region: CASSPSTSGNGDDYTF. The sequenced part of the CDR3 DNA is TGTGCCAGCTCACCGTCGACTAGCGGGAATGGGGATGAC.

Concerning this clone: The read finishes 3 residues shy of the CDR3 end, and the germline J gene is used to complete it. This sequence joins TRBV20-1 and TRBJ2-5, with 8 positions matching TRBD1. The CDR3 covers 14 residues. Germline lookup yields CDR1 DFQATT and CDR2 SNEGSKA (reference sequence). V was pared by 2 bases and J by 4 bases, with 6 bases of the junction left unmatched. The CDR3 DNA, read in part, is TGCAGTGCTAGAAGGCAGGGGGCAGGAGAGACC. This encodes CSARRQGAGET. The whole CDR3 region reads CSARRQGAGETQYF.

Of note for this clone: The sequenced fragment ends 3 residues before the CDR3 boundary, so the rest is inferred from the germline J gene. This rearrangement joins TRBV7-9 to TRBJ2-3; D is perhaps TRBD1 (6 bases). Germline CDR1 is SEHNR and CDR2 is FQNEAQ (reference sequence). This CDR3 is 13 amino acids long. With 4 bases removed from V and 7 bases from J, the gap between germline ends came to 12 bases. CDR3 amino acids: CASSSQGNYTQYF. The covered CDR3 bases are TGTGCCAGCAGCTCTCAGGGGAACTATACG.

Regarding this clone: The read is 3 residues too short to cover the CDR3 end, so that end is filled in from the germline J gene. V and J are TRBV12-5 and TRBJ2-7, with 8 bases matching TRBD2. Germline CDR1 is LGHNT and CDR2 is FRNRAP. The junction had 3 bases not matched to a gene; V was cut back by 2 bases and J by 6 bases. This CDR3 spans 13 amino acids. This chain's CDR3 is CASGLPRGGEQYF. Incomplete CDR3 DNA: TGTGCTAGTGGTTTGCCCCGGGGGGGCGAG.

In regard to this clone: Read sequence stops 3 residues before the CDR3 end, and the germline J gene provides the missing end. This chain connects TRBV5-4 to TRBJ1-6; a weak D match, TRBD1 (5 bases). Germline values: CDR1 SGHNT, CDR2 YYREEE (reference sequence). The V end was cut by 0 bases, the J end by 7 bases, with 8 bases between. This CDR3 is 14 amino acids long. CDR3 residues: CASSLDTGNSPLHF. CDR3 bases read: TGTGCCAGCAGCTTGGATACAGGAAATTCACCC.

Details on this clone: From the germline J gene comes the end of the CDR3, since the read stops 3 residues before it. The rearrangement uses TRBV19 and TRBJ1-5, with TRBD1 as a possible D gene (5 bases). Between the trimmed V and J ends, which lost 3 bases and 3 bases, there was a span of 15 bases. The CDR3 sequence is 16 residues long. Germline CDR1 is LNHDA and CDR2 is SQIVND (reference sequence). Partial CDR3 DNA: TGTGCCAGTAGTATTGGGAGACAGATAAACAATCAGCCC. It codes for CASSIGRQINNQP. The complete CDR3 sequence is CASSIGRQINNQPQHF.

As regards this clone: The DNA ends 3 residues before the CDR3 does, and the rest of the CDR3 is filled in from the germline J gene. The chain combines TRBV5-1 with TRBJ1-3; D is uncertain. V was clipped by 6 bases and J by 8 bases, with 18 bases between them. This CDR3 has 14 residues. Germline lookup yields CDR1 SGHRS and CDR2 YFSETQ. CDR3 bases read: TGCGCCAGCAAGGTTAATCTACTCGCGGACACC. As protein: CASKVNLLADT. The whole CDR3 sequence reads CASKVNLLADTIYF.

Frequency places this clone as medium-sized (0.01 to 0.1%). The sequenced fragment ends 3 residues before the CDR3 boundary, so the rest is inferred from the germline J gene. The V call is TRBV5-1, the J call TRBJ2-6; 12 bases align to TRBD2. V lost 6 bases to trimming and J lost 0 bases; unmatched junction nucleotides: 4. In germline, CDR1 is SGHRS, CDR2 YFSETQ. The CDR3 length is 17 residues. CDR3: CASTTSGRPSGANVLTF. The covered CDR3 bases are TGCGCCAGCACAACTAGCGGGAGGCCCTCTGGGGCCAACGTC.

In regard to this clone: The DNA ends 3 residues before the CDR3 does, and the rest of the CDR3 is filled in from the germline J gene. This rearrangement joins TRBV2 to TRBJ2-2; D is uncertain. In germline, CDR1 is SNHLY, CDR2 FYNNEI. V lost 9 bases and J lost 0, with 17 bases in between. The CDR3 extends over 16 amino acids. CDR3 DNA, as far as it was read: TGTGCCAGTTCCTTGTATGGGCAAGCGAACACCGGGGAG. It specifies CASSLYGQANTGE. In full, the CDR3 reads CASSLYGQANTGELFF.

Concerning this clone itself: The read finishes 3 residues shy of the CDR3 end, and the germline J gene is used to complete it. The chain combines TRBV7-6 with TRBJ1-2; TRBD1 is a possible D gene (6 bases). The CDR3 length is 14 residues. Germline CDR1 reads SGHVS; CDR2 reads FNYEAQ. The CDR3 region is CASSLYLRDNDYTF. The CDR3 DNA, read in part, is TGTGCCAGCAGCTTATATCTGCGGGACAATGAC. The full variable domain, in which reference TRBV7-6 and TRBJ1-2 provide the parts outside the CDR3, is GAGVSQSPRYKVTKRGQDVALRCDPISGHVSLYWYRQALGQGPEFLTYFNYEAQQDKSGLPNDRFSAERPEGSISTLTIQRTEQRDSAMYRCASSLYLRDNDYTFGSGTRLTVV.

In regard to this clone: The CDR3 extends 3 residues past the end of the read, so its final part is completed from the germline J gene. The rearrangement links TRBV2 to TRBJ2-7; 10 nucleotides agree with TRBD2. The J segment lost 4 bases and the V segment lost 5 bases, leaving 8 bases of the junction unmatched. CDR3 length: 15 amino acids. Germline V gives CDR1 SNHLY, CDR2 FYNNEI. The part of the CDR3 DNA that was read is TGTGCCAGCAGTAAGCTAGCGGGGGATGAGTACGAG. Protein sequence: CASSKLAGDEYE. In full, the CDR3 is CASSKLAGDEYEQYF.

About this clone: The read comes to an end 3 residues before the CDR3 does, leaving the germline J gene to fill in the end. V and J are TRBV12-3 or TRBV12-4 and TRBJ1-6, with TRBD1 matching over 8 bases. Trimming took 5 bases from V and 5 from J; bases not matched to a gene: 2. CDR3 size: 14 residues. CDR3: CASSDRGHNSPLHF. The sequenced CDR3 bases are TGTGCCAGCAGTGACAGGGGTCATAATTCACCC.

With regard to this clone: The read falls 3 residues short of the CDR3 end, and the missing part is taken from the germline J gene. This rearrangement joins TRBV27 to TRBJ2-7, with 7 bases fitting TRBD1. Trimming at V came to 7 bases and at J to 2 bases, leaving 11 bases not matched to a gene. CDR1 is MNHEY and CDR2 is SMNVEV in the germline V gene (reference sequence). The CDR3 runs 15 residues. CDR3 DNA, as far as it was read: TGTGCCAGCACTAGGCTCGGGACAGAGACCTACGAG. It translates to CASTRLGTETYE. The full CDR3 is CASTRLGTETYEQYF.

Comment on this clone: The read finishes 3 residues shy of the CDR3 end, and the germline J gene is used to complete it. The chain combines TRBV10-3 with TRBJ1-2; the match to TRBD1 covers 8 bases. The CDR3 has 12 amino acids. Germline loops: CDR1 ENHRY, CDR2 SYGVKD. The CDR3 sequence is CAISPGRTGYTF. Incomplete CDR3 DNA: TGTGCCATCAGTCCCGGGCGGACAGGG.

In the case of this clone: The observed sequence ends 3 residues before the CDR3 terminus, with the missing tail filled in from the germline J gene. The V gene is TRBV7-9, the J gene TRBJ1-2; D may be TRBD1 (5 bases). The CDR3 is 15 amino acids. The germline V gene has CDR1 SEHNR and CDR2 FQNEAQ (reference sequence). The chain's CDR3 is CASSSGLASYNDYTF. CDR3 bases read: TGTGCCAGCAGCTCGGGACTAGCGTCCTACAATGAC.

The CDR3 sequence: CASGTADFQPQYF. The CDR3 bases that were read are TGTGCCAGCGGGACTGCGGACTTTCAGCCG. This rearrangement joins TRBV6-2 or TRBV6-3 to TRBJ2-3; D is possibly TRBD2 (6 bases). The DNA ends 3 residues before the CDR3 does, and the rest of the CDR3 is filled in from the germline J gene. The CDR3 is made up of 13 amino acids. Germline V lookup: CDR1 MNHEY, CDR2 SVGEGT.

On this clone: The CDR3 end is not reached by the read, which stops 3 residues before it; the germline J gene fills it in. The chain joins TRBV5-6 to TRBJ2-3; D is unresolved. The V gene lost 3 bases and the J gene lost 2 bases, with 4 bases spanning the gap. Germline CDR1 and CDR2: SGHDT and YYEEEE. This CDR3 is 12 amino acids long. The sequenced CDR3 bases are TGTGCCAGCAGCTCTCTCACAGATACG. The encoded protein is CASSSLTDT. The whole CDR3 region reads CASSSLTDTQYF.

As concerns this clone: Read coverage stops 3 residues before the CDR3 terminus; the germline J gene supplies the remainder. The chain recombines TRBV7-9 with TRBJ2-1, with 12 bases that match TRBD2. The CDR3 consists of 15 residues. Germline values: CDR1 SEHNR, CDR2 FQNEAQ (reference sequence). The trim removed 5 bases at V and 7 bases at J, leaving 6 bases unmatched. The CDR3 region is CASSRLAGDTNEQFF. Partial CDR3 DNA: TGTGCCAGCAGCCGACTAGCGGGGGATACTAATGAG. The variable domain in full, with the rest retrieved from reference TRBV7-9 and TRBJ2-1, is DTGVSQNPRHKITKRGQNVTFRCDPISEHNRLYWYRQTLGQGPEFLTYFQNEAQLEKSRLLSDRFSAERPKGSFSTLEIQRTEQGDSAMYLCASSRLAGDTNEQFFGPGTRLTVL.

Note on this clone: The read finishes 3 residues shy of the CDR3 end, and the germline J gene is used to complete it. This chain connects TRBV2 to TRBJ2-3; 9 positions match TRBD2. Trimming took 4 bases from V and 6 from J; bases not matched to a gene: 8. Looked up from germline, CDR1 is SNHLY and CDR2 is FYNNEI. The CDR3 contains 15 residues. The CDR3: CASSAERGAGDTQYF. The CDR3 DNA, read in part, is TGTGCCAGCAGTGCCGAGCGGGGGGCAGGGGATACG.

With regard to this clone: The CDR3 end falls 3 residues outside the read, so it is completed with the germline J gene. This sequence joins TRBV18 and TRBJ1-2; D unresolved. This CDR3 spans 13 amino acids. The germline V gene has CDR1 KGHSH and CDR2 LQKENI. V lost 2 bases and J lost 4, with 8 bases in between. The CDR3 DNA, read in part, is TGTGCCAGCTCACCAAACAACCGCTATGGC. Encoded protein: CASSPNNRYG. The complete CDR3 protein is CASSPNNRYGYTF.

Comments on this clone: The observed sequence ends 3 residues before the CDR3 terminus, with the missing tail filled in from the germline J gene. The gene calls are TRBV19 and TRBJ1-2, with D unresolved. This CDR3 contains 16 residues. Germline V gives CDR1 LNHDA, CDR2 SQIVND (reference sequence). The DNA read from the CDR3 is TGTGCCAGTAGTAAAAGGCTTGGAACAGCCTCCTACGAC. Translation: CASSKRLGTASYD. The full CDR3 reads CASSKRLGTASYDYTF.